Sequencing of this T cell receptor (beta chain) was carried out in a study of shared clonotypes between healthy human individuals. Looking at the study overall: Ranging from 18 to 49 in age, donors were two women and three men.

Per germline, CDR1 SNHLY and CDR2 FYNNEI. This CDR3 is built from 11 residues. V gave up 8 bases and J gave up 2 bases, with 4 bases separating them. The repertoire was sequenced with immunoSEQ multiplex PCR; TCRdb's copy has only in-frame clones and lacks some. The data show hundreds of thousands of clones, under 80% seen once. The receptor was derived from a woman in her twenties or thirties in good health. Sequenced sample: memory CD4+ T cells sorted from blood. The subset here: CD45RA-negative fraction. The chain has TRBV2 and TRBJ2-1; no clear D. The CDR3 region has the DNA TGTGCCAGCCGGACCTACAATGAGCAGTTCTTC. It specifies CASRTYNEQFF.